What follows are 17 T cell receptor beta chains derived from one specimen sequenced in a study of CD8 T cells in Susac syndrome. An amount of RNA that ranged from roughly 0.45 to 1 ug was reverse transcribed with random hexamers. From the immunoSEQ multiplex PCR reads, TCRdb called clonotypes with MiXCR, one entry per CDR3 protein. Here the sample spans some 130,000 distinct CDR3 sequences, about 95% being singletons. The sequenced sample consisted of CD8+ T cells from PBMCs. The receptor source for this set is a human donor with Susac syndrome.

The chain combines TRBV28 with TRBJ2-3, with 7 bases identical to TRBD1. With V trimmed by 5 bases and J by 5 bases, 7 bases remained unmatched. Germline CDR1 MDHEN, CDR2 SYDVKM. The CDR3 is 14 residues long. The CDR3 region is CASSPDREQDTQYF. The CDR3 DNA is TGTGCCAGCAGTCCCGACAGGGAACAAGATACGCAGTATTTT.

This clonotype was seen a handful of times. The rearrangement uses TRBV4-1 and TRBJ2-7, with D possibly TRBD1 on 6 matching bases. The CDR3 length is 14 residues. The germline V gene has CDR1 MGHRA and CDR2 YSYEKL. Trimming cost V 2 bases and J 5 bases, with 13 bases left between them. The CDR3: CASSQFSGENEQYF. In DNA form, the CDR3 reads TGCGCCAGCAGCCAATTCTCAGGGGAAAACGAGCAGTACTTC.

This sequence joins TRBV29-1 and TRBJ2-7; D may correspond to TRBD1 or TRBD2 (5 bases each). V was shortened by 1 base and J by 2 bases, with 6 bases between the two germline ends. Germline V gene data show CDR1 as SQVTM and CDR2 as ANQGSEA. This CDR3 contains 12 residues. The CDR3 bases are TGCAGCGTTGAAGTGGGGGCCTACGAGCAGTACTTC. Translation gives CSVEVGAYEQYF.

The CDR3, as DNA: TGTGCTAGTGGTTTGGAGGCGGTAAGCCAAGTGGAGACCCAGTACTTC. It yields the protein CASGLEAVSQVETQYF. The J gene is TRBJ2-5, the V gene TRBV12-5, with D hard to call. The germline V gene encodes CDR1 LGHNT and CDR2 FRNRAP. This CDR3 has 16 amino acids. Trimming cost V 1 base and J 5 bases, with 17 bases left between them.

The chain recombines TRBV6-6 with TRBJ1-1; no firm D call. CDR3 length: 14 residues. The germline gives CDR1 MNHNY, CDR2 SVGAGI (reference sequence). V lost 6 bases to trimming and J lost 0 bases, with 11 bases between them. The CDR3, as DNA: TGTGCCAGCAGCTTAATTTCCCTGAACACTGAAGCTTTCTTT. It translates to CASSLISLNTEAFF.

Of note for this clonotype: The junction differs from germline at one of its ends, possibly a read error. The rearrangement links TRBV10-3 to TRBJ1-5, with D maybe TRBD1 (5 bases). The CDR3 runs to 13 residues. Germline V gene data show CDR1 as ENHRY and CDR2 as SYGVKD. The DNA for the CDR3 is TGTGCCATCAATTGGGGGACGAATCGGCCCCAGCATTTT. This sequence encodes CAINWGTNRPQHF.

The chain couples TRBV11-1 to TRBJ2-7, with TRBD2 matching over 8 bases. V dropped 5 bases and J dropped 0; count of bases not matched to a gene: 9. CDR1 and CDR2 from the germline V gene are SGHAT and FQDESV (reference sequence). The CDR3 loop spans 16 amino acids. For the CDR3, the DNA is TGTGCCAGCAGCATCCCCCGAGGGACTAGCTCCTACGAGCAGTACTTC. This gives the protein CASSIPRGTSSYEQYF. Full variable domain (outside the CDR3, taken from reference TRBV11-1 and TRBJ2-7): EAEVAQSPRYKITEKSQAVAFWCDPISGHATLYWYRQILGQGPELLVQFQDESVVDDSQLPKDRFSAERLKGVDSTLKIQPAELGDSAMYLCASSIPRGTSSYEQYFGPGTRLTVT.

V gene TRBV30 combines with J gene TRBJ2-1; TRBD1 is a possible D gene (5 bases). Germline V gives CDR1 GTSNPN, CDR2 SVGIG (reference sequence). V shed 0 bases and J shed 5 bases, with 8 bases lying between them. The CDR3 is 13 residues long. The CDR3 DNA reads TGTGCCTGGAGTGTAGTAGGGGACAATGAGCAGTTCTTC. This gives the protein CAWSVVGDNEQFF.

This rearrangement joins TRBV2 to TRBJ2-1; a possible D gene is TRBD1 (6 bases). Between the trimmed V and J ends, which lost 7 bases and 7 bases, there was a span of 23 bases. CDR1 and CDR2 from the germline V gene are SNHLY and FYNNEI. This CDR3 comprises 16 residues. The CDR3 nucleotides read TGTGCCAGCACCTCGCCAGGGGCGGCCCTTTGGAATGAGCAGTTCTTC. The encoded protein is CASTSPGAALWNEQFF.

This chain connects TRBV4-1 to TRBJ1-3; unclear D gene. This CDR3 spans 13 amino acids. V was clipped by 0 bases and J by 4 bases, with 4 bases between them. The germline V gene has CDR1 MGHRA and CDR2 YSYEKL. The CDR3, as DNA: TGCGCCAGCAGCCAAGATCCCGGAAACACCATATATTTT. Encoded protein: CASSQDPGNTIYF.

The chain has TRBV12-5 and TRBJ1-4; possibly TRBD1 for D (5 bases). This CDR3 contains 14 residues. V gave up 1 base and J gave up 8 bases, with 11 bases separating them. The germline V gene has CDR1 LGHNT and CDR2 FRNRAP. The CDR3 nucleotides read TGTGCTAGTGGTTTGGGCGTCGCAGGGGAAAAACTGTTTTTT. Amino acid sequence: CASGLGVAGEKLFF.

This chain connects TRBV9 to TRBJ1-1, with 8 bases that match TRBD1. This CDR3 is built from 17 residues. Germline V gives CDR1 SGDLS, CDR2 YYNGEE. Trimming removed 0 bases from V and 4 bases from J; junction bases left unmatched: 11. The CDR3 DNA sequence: TGTGCCAGCAGCGTAGTTTCAGGGGGCGCAGGGGTCACTGAAGCTTTCTTT. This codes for CASSVVSGGAGVTEAFF.

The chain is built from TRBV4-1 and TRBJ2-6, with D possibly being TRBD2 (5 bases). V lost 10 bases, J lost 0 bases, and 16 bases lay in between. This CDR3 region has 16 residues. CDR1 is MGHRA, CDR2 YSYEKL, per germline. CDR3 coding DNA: TGCGCCAAGATGGACTTCTCGGGCTCTGGGGCCAACGTCCTGACTTTC. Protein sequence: CAKMDFSGSGANVLTF.

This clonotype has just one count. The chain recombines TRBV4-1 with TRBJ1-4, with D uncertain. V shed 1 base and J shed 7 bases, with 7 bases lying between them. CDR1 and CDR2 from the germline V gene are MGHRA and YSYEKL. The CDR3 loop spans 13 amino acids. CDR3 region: CASSQVEGEKLFF. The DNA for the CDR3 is TGCGCCAGCAGCCAAGTGGAAGGTGAAAAACTGTTTTTT.

CDR3 nucleotides: TGTGCCAGCGCGATAGAGACCCAGTACTTC. Amino acids: CASAIETQYF. The chain has TRBV28 and TRBJ2-5; D call uncertain. This CDR3 is built from 10 residues. Trimming stripped 8 bases from V and 4 bases from J, with 5 bases between. CDR1 is MDHEN and CDR2 is SYDVKM in the germline V gene.

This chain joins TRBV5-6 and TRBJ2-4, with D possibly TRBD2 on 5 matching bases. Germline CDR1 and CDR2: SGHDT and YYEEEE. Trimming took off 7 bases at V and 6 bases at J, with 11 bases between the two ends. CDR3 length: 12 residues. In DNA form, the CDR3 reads TGTGCCAGCCGGGGTGGGAGAAACATTCAGTACTTC. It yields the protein CASRGGRNIQYF. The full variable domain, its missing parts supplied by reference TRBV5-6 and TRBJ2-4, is DAGVTQSPTHLIKTRGQQVTLRCSPKSGHDTVSWYQQALGQGPQFIFQYYEEEERQRGNFPDRFSGHQFPNYSSELNVNALLLGDSALYLCASRGGRNIQYFGAGTRLSVL.

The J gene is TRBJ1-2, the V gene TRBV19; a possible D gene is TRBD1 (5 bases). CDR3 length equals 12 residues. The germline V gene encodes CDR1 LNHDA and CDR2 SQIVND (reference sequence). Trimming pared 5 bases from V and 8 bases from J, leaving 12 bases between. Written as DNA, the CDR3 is TGTGCCAGTAGTTTAGGGGCGGACGGCTACACCTTC. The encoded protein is CASSLGADGYTF.